The 10 T cell receptor beta chains reported below all come from one sample, sequenced in a study of Graves' ophthalmopathy and Graves' hyperthyroidism. Amplified material comprised TCR beta CDR3 regions derived from RNA transcripts. The library came from an HTBI-primed first-round RT-PCR and a second-round multiplex PCR. MiXCR was run by TCRdb on the multiplex PCR reads, yielding one entry per CDR3 protein. The sample lists some 750,000 distinct CDR3 sequences, around 40% occurring once. Sequencing was performed on peripheral blood. The receptors shown here come from an adult man with Graves' ophthalmopathy.

Turning to this clonotype: One end of the junction does not line up with germline, which may come from a read error. The genes are TRBV10-3 and TRBJ2-3, with D unclear. CDR3 size: 14 residues. Germline CDR1 ENHRY, CDR2 SYGVKD. This CDR3 is CASSPRSSTDTQYF. In DNA, the CDR3 is TGTGCCAGCAGTCCCCGATCTAGCACAGATACGCAGTATTTT.

The CDR3 protein is CSVDRAGGASGYTF. DNA for the CDR3: TGCAGCGTTGATCGGGCAGGGGGCGCGAGTGGCTACACCTTC. The chain employs TRBV29-1 and TRBJ1-2; TRBD1 agrees at 8 bases. Germline V gene sequence: CDR1 SQVTM, CDR2 ANQGSEA. The J segment lost 7 bases and the V segment lost 3 bases, leaving 10 bases of the junction unmatched. The CDR3 sequence is 14 residues long.

In the case of this clonotype: One end of the junction does not line up with germline, which may come from a read error. The chain uses TRBV7-9 and TRBJ2-2, with D possibly TRBD2 on 5 matching bases. This CDR3 spans 17 amino acids. The germline V gene encodes CDR1 SEHNR and CDR2 FQNEAQ (reference sequence). The CDR3 reads CASSSSLGYSSTGELIF. CDR3 DNA sequence: TGTGCCAGCAGCTCGAGCCTAGGGTATTCGAGCACCGGGGAGCTGATTTTT.

There are a few counts of this clonotype. This rearrangement joins TRBV20-1 to TRBJ2-2, with 11 bases lining up with TRBD2. This CDR3 is 15 amino acids long. Germline lookup yields CDR1 DFQATT and CDR2 SNEGSKA (reference sequence). V gave up 3 bases and J gave up 5 bases; unmatched junction bases: 5. CDR3 coding DNA: TGCAGTGCTAGGATGCTAGCGGGAGGTACCGGGGAGCTGTTTTTT. Residues: CSARMLAGGTGELFF.

This clonotype came up many times. The chain recombines TRBV29-1 with TRBJ1-2; a weak D match, TRBD1 (6 bases). V was pared by 3 bases and J by 3 bases, with 11 bases between. Germline V gene data show CDR1 as SQVTM and CDR2 as ANQGSEA. CDR3 size: 13 residues. CDR3 in DNA: TGCAGCGTTGATTACAGGGACGACTATGGCTACACCTTC. Translating gives CSVDYRDDYGYTF.

This clonotype appeared a single time. The chain recombines TRBV20-1 with TRBJ2-2; possible D gene TRBD2, 5 bases. CDR1 and CDR2 (germline): DFQATT, SNEGSKA (reference sequence). Trimming removed 4 bases at V and 3 bases at J, with 15 bases between. CDR3 length: 15 residues. In nucleotides, the CDR3 is TGCAGTGCTATGGGAGCGGCCAGAGACACCGGGGAGCTGTTTTTT. Encoded protein: CSAMGAARDTGELFF.

The sample holds many counts of this clonotype. The J gene is TRBJ2-7, the V gene TRBV2; 7 bases match TRBD1. The germline gives CDR1 SNHLY, CDR2 FYNNEI. The CDR3 covers 15 residues. After removal of 6 bases from V and 3 bases from J, the junction contained 11 bases not matched to a gene. The CDR3 here is CASSETGTVYYEQYF. The CDR3 DNA follows: TGTGCCAGCAGCGAAACCGGGACAGTTTACTACGAGCAGTACTTC.

This sequence joins TRBV6-2 or TRBV6-3 and TRBJ1-2, with D unresolved. Trimming cost V 10 bases and J 1 base, with 4 bases left between them. The germline V gene encodes CDR1 MNHEY and CDR2 SVGEGT. CDR3 length: 10 amino acids. The CDR3 protein is CATNNYGYTF. The CDR3 DNA reads as TGTGCCACCAATAACTATGGCTACACCTTC.

V usage is TRBV7-9 and J usage is TRBJ1-1; TRBD1 might be the D (5 bases). V was shortened by 6 bases and J by 5 bases, with 19 bases between the two germline ends. CDR3 size: 15 residues. Germline lookup yields CDR1 SEHNR and CDR2 FQNEAQ (reference sequence). CDR3 protein: CASSYSFQGITEAFF. The CDR3 region has the DNA TGTGCCAGCAGTTACTCATTCCAGGGTATAACTGAAGCTTTCTTT. The full variable domain, with the rest looked up from reference TRBV7-9 and TRBJ1-1, is DTGVSQNPRHKITKRGQNVTFRCDPISEHNRLYWYRQTLGQGPEFLTYFQNEAQLEKSRLLSDRFSAERPKGSFSTLEIQRTEQGDSAMYLCASSYSFQGITEAFFGQGTRLTVV.

This clonotype was counted only a few times. J is TRBJ1-5 and V is TRBV6-6; tentative D call: TRBD1 (5 bases). In germline, CDR1 is MNHNY, CDR2 SVGAGI (reference sequence). V shed 5 bases and J shed 7 bases, with 15 bases lying between them. This CDR3 contains 14 residues. CDR3 nucleotides: TGTGCCAGCAGTCAAGGACATAGGCAACAGCCCCAGCATTTT. Protein product: CASSQGHRQQPQHF.